This T cell receptor beta chain was sequenced for a study of T cell responses to AZD1222 COVID-19 vaccine. Study results and caveats: Across spike, vaccine-associated CD4 TCRs were found, dominant at 160-218 and 743-854. Unmutated variant regions are reportedly the target of nearly half of TCRs that are spike-specific. Only after the peak T cell response were repertoires sampled. Most donors were white British, females outnumbered males, and clonal diversity was possibly underestimated.

Trimming removed 1 base at V and 8 bases at J, with 24 bases between. Germline V lookup: CDR1 MGHRA, CDR2 YSYEKL. This CDR3 region has 19 residues. As to this clone: The antigen is unknown.

TCRdb's table, derived via immunoSEQ multiplex PCR, lists solely in-frame clones and lacks some. The sample lists 150,000 to 200,000 clones, 85% to 95% occurring once. The source was peripheral blood, collected on day 0 of AZD1222 vaccination. The clonotype was recovered from an adult in good health. The chain couples TRBV4-1 to TRBJ1-6; a weak D match, TRBD1 (6 bases). The CDR3 bases are TGCGCCAGCAGCCAAGTTACAGGGTTGGGGGGAAGACGAGATTCACCCCTCCACTTT. This codes for CASSQVTGLGGRRDSPLHF.